This T cell receptor beta chain was sequenced during a study of response to subunit inactivated influenza vaccine. General study findings and limits: The authors suggested that every seasonal influenza vaccination recruits few new T cells.

Concerning this clonotype: The antigen is undetermined.

This CDR3 has 22 amino acids. TCRdb processed the RT-PCR reads anew with MiXCR; each CDR3 protein has one entry. The sample shows 500,000 to 550,000 distinct CDR3 sequences, less than 8% of them seen only once. The sequencing here drew on PBMCs from blood, taken roughly 24 months after vaccination. The rearrangement links TRBV21-1 to TRBJ1-3; the table's D call, TRBD1, was not checked against the DNA. TRBV21-1 is annotated as a pseudogene. The TCR sequence derives from a man aged 45 to 70 who received an inactivated influenza vaccine. CDR3 DNA: TGTGCCAGCAGCAAAGTATTCGCCGGGGGCGGTCTATTGTATGGCCGGCGAAACACCATATATTTT. Amino acid sequence: CASSKVFAGGGLLYGRRNTIYF.